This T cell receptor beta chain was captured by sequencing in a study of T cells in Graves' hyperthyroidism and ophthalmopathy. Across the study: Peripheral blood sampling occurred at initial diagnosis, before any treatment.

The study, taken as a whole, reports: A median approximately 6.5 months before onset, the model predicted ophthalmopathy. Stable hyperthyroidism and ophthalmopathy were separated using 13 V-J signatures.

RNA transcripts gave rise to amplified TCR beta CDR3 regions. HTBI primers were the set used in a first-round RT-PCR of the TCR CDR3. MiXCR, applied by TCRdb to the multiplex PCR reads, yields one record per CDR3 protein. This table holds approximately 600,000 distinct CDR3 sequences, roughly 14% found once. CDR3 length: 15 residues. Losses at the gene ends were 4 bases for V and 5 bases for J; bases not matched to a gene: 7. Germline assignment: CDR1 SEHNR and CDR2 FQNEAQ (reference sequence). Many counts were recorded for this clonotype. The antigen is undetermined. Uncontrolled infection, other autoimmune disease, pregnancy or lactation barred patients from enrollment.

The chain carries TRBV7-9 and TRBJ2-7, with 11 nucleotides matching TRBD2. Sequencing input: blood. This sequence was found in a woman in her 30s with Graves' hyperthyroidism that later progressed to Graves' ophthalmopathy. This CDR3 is CASSYTSGSLHEQYF. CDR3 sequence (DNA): TGTGCCAGCAGCTACACTAGCGGGAGTCTCCACGAGCAGTACTTC.